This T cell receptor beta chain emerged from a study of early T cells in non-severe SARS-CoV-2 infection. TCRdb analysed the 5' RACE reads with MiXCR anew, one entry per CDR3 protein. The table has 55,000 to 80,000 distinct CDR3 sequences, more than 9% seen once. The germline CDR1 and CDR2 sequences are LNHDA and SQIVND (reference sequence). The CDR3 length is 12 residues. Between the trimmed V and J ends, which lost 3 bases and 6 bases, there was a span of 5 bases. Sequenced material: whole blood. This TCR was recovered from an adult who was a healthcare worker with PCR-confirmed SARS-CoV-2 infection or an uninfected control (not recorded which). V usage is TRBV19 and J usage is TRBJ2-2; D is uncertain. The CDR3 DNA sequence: TGTGCCAGTAGTATTCCCTCCGGGGAGCTGTTTTTT. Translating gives CASSIPSGELFF.